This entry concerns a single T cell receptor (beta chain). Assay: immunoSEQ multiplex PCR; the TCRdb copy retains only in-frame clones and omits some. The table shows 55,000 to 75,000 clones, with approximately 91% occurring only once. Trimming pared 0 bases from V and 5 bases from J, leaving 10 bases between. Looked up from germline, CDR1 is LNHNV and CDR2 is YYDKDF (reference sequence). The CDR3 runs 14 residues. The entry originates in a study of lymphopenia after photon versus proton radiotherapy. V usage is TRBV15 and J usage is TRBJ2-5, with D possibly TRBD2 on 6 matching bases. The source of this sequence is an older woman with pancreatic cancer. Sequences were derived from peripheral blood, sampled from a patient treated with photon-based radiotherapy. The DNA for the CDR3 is TGTGCCACCAGCAGAGAAGGACGGGAGGAGACCCAGTACTTC. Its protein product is CATSREGREETQYF.